A single sample gave rise to the 17 T cell receptor beta chains below, sequenced in a study of T cell responses to AZD1222 COVID-19 vaccine. Assay: immunoSEQ multiplex PCR; the TCRdb copy retains only in-frame clones and omits some. The sample lists 150,000 to 200,000 clones; around 94% were seen once. Sequenced here: peripheral blood, sampled on day 0 of AZD1222 vaccination. The receptors were gathered from an adult in good health.

The chain uses TRBV3-1 (or the pseudogene TRBV3-2) and TRBJ1-5, with unresolved D. V was shortened by 1 base and J by 2 bases, with 15 bases between the two germline ends. The CDR3 contains 17 residues. The germline V gene has CDR1 LGHDT and CDR2 YNNKEL (reference sequence). The CDR3 region is CASSQGGGAAGNQPQHF. The CDR3 coding sequence is TGTGCCAGCAGCCAAGGGGGAGGCGCAGCGGGCAATCAGCCCCAGCATTTT.

The sample holds one count of this clone. The rearrangement joins TRBV29-1 to TRBJ2-1; tentatively, D is TRBD2 (5 bases). Germline values: CDR1 SQVTM, CDR2 ANQGSEA. The V and J ends lost 7 bases and 3 bases respectively, with 10 bases between them. The CDR3 consists of 12 residues. In DNA, the CDR3 is TGCAGCGATAGTAGCGACTACAATGAGCAGTTCTTC. This codes for CSDSSDYNEQFF.

J is TRBJ1-6 and V is TRBV6-4, with D perhaps matching TRBD1 (6 bases). The length of the CDR3 is 15 residues. Per germline, CDR1 MRHNA and CDR2 SNTAGT. Trimming cost V 8 bases and J 10 bases, with 21 bases left between them. CDR3 in amino acids: CASRPDSRAGSPLHF. DNA for the CDR3: TGTGCCAGCCGCCCGGACAGCCGGGCGGGGTCACCCCTCCACTTT.

The CDR3 reads CASRGTGENYGYTF. As DNA, the CDR3 is TGTGCCAGCAGGGGGACAGGGGAAAACTATGGCTACACCTTC. This rearrangement joins TRBV5-5 to TRBJ1-2, with 10 positions matching TRBD1. Germline CDR1 reads SGHKS; CDR2 reads YYEKEE (reference sequence). With 5 bases clipped from V and 2 bases from J, the junction kept 3 bases outside the gene matches. The CDR3 loop spans 14 amino acids.

In this sample, this clone turned up once. The chain combines TRBV29-1 with TRBJ2-1; 12 bases line up with TRBD2. The germline gives CDR1 SQVTM, CDR2 ANQGSEA. The CDR3 has 13 residues. Germline trimming cut 7 bases from V and 7 bases from J; bases unmatched to any gene: 5. The CDR3 DNA reads as TGCAGCGCTGGACTAGCGGGATGGAATGAGCAGTTCTTC. Protein product: CSAGLAGWNEQFF.

The gene calls are TRBV20-1 and TRBJ1-2; TRBD1 matches at 8 bases. The germline V gene has CDR1 DFQATT and CDR2 SNEGSKA (reference sequence). CDR3 length: 11 residues. Trimming cost V 4 bases and J 7 bases; bases outside gene matches: 2. The CDR3 region is CSATGGGGYTF. The DNA of the CDR3 is TGCAGTGCTACAGGGGGCGGTGGCTACACCTTC.

The J gene is TRBJ2-7, the V gene TRBV9; 13 nucleotides match TRBD2. The CDR3 spans 16 residues. The V and J ends lost 0 bases and 6 bases, in that order; junction bases with no gene match: 6. The germline gives CDR1 SGDLS, CDR2 YYNGEE. The chain's CDR3 is CASSVAGTSGISEQYF. CDR3 sequence (DNA): TGTGCCAGCAGCGTAGCGGGGACTAGCGGGATCAGCGAGCAGTACTTC.

J is TRBJ1-5 and V is TRBV6-7; D perhaps matches TRBD1 (5 bases). TRBV6-7 has ORF status, its function being uncertain. With 9 bases removed from V and 2 bases from J, the gap between germline ends came to 20 bases. The CDR3 has 16 residues. DNA of the CDR3: TGTGCCAGGGTGCGGTACGGGGCCTCTTGCAATCAGCCCCAGCATTTT. As protein: CARVRYGASCNQPQHF.

CDR3 DNA: TGTGCCAGCAGCTCCAGGAGGGCGGCCGGGGAGCTGTTTTTT. It specifies CASSSRRAAGELFF. The chain is built from TRBV11-2 and TRBJ2-2; a weak D match, TRBD2 (6 bases). V lost 4 bases and J lost 6, with 12 bases in between. Germline V gives CDR1 SGHAT, CDR2 FQNNGV. The CDR3 is 14 residues long.

This clone was seen once. The rearrangement uses TRBV15 and TRBJ2-1, with TRBD2 matching over 10 bases. The CDR3 has 16 amino acids. The germline V gene encodes CDR1 LNHNV and CDR2 YYDKDF (reference sequence). V was clipped by 1 base and J by 4 bases; unmatched bases: 4. The CDR3 sequence is CATSRAGLAVYNEQFF. The CDR3 DNA reads TGTGCCACCAGCAGAGCTGGACTAGCGGTATACAATGAGCAGTTCTTC.

This rearrangement joins TRBV28 to TRBJ2-3; D could derive from TRBD1 or TRBD2 (6 bases each). The CDR3 contains 14 residues. The germline CDR1 and CDR2 sequences are MDHEN and SYDVKM. Trimming pared 6 bases from V and 5 bases from J, leaving 15 bases between. The CDR3 DNA sequence: TGTGCCAGCAGCCACCCCGGGGGCCAAGATACGCAGTATTTT. The encoded protein is CASSHPGGQDTQYF.

The CDR3 region has the DNA TGTGCCACCAGCCCCAGGAGGCGCAATCAGCCCCAGCATTTT. Its translation is CATSPRRRNQPQHF. The V call is TRBV15, the J call TRBJ1-5; D is undetermined. The germline V and J ends were trimmed by 5 bases and 2 bases, with 10 bases remaining between them. The CDR3 spans 14 residues. Germline V gene lookup returns CDR1 LNHNV and CDR2 YYDKDF (reference sequence).

The gene calls are TRBV7-3 and TRBJ2-1, with D possibly being TRBD2 (6 bases). This CDR3 has 18 amino acids. The ends were cut back, 2 bases at V and 0 bases at J, with 17 bases in the middle. In germline, CDR1 is SGHTA, CDR2 FQGTGA. For the CDR3, the DNA is TGTGCCAGCAGCTTAGTTGGCGGGACCCTTAACTCCTACAATGAGCAGTTCTTC. As protein: CASSLVGGTLNSYNEQFF. The full variable domain, its missing parts supplied by reference TRBV7-3 and TRBJ2-1, is GAGVSQTPSNKVTEKGKYVELRCDPISGHTALYWYRQSLGQGPEFLIYFQGTGAADDSGLPNDRFFAVRPEGSVSTLKIQRTERGDSAVYLCASSLVGGTLNSYNEQFFGPGTRLTVL.

This rearrangement joins TRBV29-1 to TRBJ2-2; TRBD1 agrees at 7 bases. The V gene end was trimmed by 4 bases and the J gene end by 4 bases; junction bases not matched to a gene: 9. This CDR3 region has 15 residues. CDR1 and CDR2 from the germline V gene are SQVTM and ANQGSEA. The CDR3 spells CSVAPSGQATGELFF. The CDR3 DNA is TGCAGCGTTGCCCCATCTGGACAGGCCACCGGGGAGCTGTTTTTT.

CDR3 sequence (DNA): TGTGCCAGCAGTGACTCGACAGGGTCGAGTGCCGAGCAGTACTTC. Protein sequence: CASSDSTGSSAEQYF. The chain has TRBV25-1 and TRBJ2-7; 7 nucleotides line up with TRBD1. Germline V gene data show CDR1 as MGHDK and CDR2 as SYGVNS. Unmatched junction bases numbered 11, after V lost 3 bases and J lost 6 bases. CDR3 size: 15 residues.

The J gene is TRBJ2-3, the V gene TRBV27; TRBD2 matches 12 bases. With 2 bases clipped from V and 3 bases from J, the junction kept 9 bases outside the gene matches. This CDR3 is built from 18 residues. Germline CDR1 reads MNHEY; CDR2 reads SMNVEV (reference sequence). CDR3 in DNA: TGTGCCAGCAGTTTAAGAAGCCGAGGACTAGCGGGGACAGATACGCAGTATTTT. Protein product: CASSLRSRGLAGTDTQYF.

The chain combines TRBV7-9 with TRBJ1-6; TRBD1 is a possible D gene (6 bases). V lost 5 bases and J lost 9, with 14 bases in between. CDR3 size: 14 residues. Germline CDR1 SEHNR, CDR2 FQNEAQ (reference sequence). In DNA form, the CDR3 reads TGTGCCAGCAGCCTAGAGGGGGGAACTTCACCCCTCCACTTT. It codes for CASSLEGGTSPLHF.